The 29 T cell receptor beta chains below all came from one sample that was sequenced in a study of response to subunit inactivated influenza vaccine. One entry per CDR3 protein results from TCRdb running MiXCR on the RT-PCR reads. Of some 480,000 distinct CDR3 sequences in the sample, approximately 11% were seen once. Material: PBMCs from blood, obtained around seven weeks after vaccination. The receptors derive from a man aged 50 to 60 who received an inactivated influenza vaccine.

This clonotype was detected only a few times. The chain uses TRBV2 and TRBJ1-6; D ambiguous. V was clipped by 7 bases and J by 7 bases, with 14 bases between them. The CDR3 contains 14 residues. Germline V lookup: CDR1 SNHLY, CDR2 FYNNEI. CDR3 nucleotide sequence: TGTGCCAGCACCTTGGGTGCAGTAAATTCACCCCTCCACTTT. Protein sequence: CASTLGAVNSPLHF.

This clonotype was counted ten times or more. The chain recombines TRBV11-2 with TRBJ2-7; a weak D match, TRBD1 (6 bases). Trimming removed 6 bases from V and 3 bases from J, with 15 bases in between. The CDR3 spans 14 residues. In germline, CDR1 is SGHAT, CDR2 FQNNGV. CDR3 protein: CASSGDRPDYEQYF. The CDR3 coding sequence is TGTGCCAGCAGTGGAGACAGGCCAGACTACGAGCAGTACTTC.

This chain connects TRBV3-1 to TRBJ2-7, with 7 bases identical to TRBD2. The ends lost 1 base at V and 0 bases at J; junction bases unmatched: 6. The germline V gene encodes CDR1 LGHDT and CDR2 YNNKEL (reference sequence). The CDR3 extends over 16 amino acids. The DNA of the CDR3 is TGTGCCAGCAGCCAAGGGCTAGCGGTGCACTCCTACGAGCAGTACTTC. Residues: CASSQGLAVHSYEQYF.

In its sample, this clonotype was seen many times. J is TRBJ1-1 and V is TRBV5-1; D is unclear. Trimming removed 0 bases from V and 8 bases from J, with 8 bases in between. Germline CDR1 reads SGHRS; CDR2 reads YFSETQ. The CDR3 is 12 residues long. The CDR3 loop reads CASSLEATEAFF. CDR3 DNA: TGCGCCAGCAGCTTGGAGGCAACAGAAGCTTTCTTT.

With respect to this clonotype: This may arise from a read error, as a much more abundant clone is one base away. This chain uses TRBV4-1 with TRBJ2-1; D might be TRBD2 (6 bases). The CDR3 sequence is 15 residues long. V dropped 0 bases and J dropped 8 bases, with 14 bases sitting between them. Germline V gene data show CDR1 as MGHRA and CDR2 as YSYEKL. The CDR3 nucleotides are TGCGCCAGCAGCCAAGAACCCAGACTAGTTGATGAGCAGTTCTTC. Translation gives CASSQEPRLVDEQFF.

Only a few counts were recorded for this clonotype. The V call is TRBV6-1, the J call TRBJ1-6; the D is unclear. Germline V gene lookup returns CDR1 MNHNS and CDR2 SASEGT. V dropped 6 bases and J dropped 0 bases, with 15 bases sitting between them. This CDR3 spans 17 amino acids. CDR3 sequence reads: CASSRTGRSSYNSPLHF. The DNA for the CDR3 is TGTGCCAGCAGCCGCACCGGACGGAGCTCCTATAATTCACCCCTCCACTTT.

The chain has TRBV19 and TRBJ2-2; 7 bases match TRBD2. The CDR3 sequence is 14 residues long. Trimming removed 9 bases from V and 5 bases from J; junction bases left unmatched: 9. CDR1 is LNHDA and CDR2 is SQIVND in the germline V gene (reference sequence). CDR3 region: CASLGGTTTGELFF. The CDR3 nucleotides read TGTGCCAGCCTGGGGGGGACGACGACCGGGGAGCTGTTTTTT.

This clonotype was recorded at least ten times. CDR3 nucleotide sequence: TGTGCCAGCAGCTTATTCCTGACAGGGGAGGAGCAGTTCTTC. Its protein product is CASSLFLTGEEQFF. The chain employs TRBV7-2 and TRBJ2-1, with 8 bases lining up with TRBD1. CDR1 is SGHTA and CDR2 is FQGNSA in the germline V gene. V dropped 2 bases and J dropped 10; count of bases not matched to a gene: 7. The CDR3 totals 14 residues. Variable domain in full (rest from reference TRBV7-2 and TRBJ2-1): GAGVSQSPSNKVTEKGKDVELRCDPISGHTALYWYRQSLGQGLEFLIYFQGNSAPDKSGLPSDRFSAERTGGSVSTLTIQRTQQEDSAVYLCASSLFLTGEEQFFGPGTRLTVL.

As DNA, the CDR3 is TGTGCCACCAGTGCGGGGACTGGTGAGCAGTTCTTC. Encoded protein: CATSAGTGEQFF. The rearrangement joins TRBV24-1 to TRBJ2-1; the D gene is possibly TRBD2 (6 bases). Looked up from germline, CDR1 is KGHDR and CDR2 is SFDVKD. V was shortened by 5 bases and J by 9 bases, with 10 bases between the two germline ends. The CDR3 is 12 residues long.

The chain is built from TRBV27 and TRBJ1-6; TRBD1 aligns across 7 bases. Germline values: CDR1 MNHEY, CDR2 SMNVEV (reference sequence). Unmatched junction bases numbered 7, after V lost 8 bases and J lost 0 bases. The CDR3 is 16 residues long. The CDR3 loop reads CASRRQGSSYNSPLHF. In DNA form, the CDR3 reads TGTGCCAGCCGAAGACAGGGAAGCTCCTATAATTCACCCCTCCACTTT.

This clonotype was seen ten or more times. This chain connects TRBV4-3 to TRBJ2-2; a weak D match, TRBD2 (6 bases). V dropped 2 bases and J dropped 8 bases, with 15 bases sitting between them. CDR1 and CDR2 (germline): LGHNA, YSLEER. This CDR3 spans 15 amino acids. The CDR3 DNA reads TGCGCCAGCAGCCAAAACCAGGGAGGTACGGGGGAGCTGTTTTTT. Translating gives CASSQNQGGTGELFF.

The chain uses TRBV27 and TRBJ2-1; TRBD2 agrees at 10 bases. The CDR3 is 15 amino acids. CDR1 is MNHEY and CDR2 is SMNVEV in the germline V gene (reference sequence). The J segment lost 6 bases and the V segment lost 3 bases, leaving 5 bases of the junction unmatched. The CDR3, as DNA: TGTGCCAGCAGTTTCCTAGCGGGGGCACCCAATGAGCAGTTCTTC. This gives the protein CASSFLAGAPNEQFF.

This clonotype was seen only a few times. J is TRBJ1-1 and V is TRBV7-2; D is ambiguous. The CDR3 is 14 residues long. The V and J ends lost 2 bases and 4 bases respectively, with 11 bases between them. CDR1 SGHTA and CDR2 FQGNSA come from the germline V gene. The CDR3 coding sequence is TGTGCCAGCAGCTTAAGTAAGGCGGGCACTGAAGCTTTCTTT. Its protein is CASSLSKAGTEAFF.

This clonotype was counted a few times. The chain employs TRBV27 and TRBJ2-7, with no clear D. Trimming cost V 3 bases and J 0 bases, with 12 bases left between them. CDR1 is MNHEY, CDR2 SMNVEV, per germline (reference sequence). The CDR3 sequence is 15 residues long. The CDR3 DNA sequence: TGTGCCAGCAGTTTGGGTCGCCGGCCCTCCTACGAGCAGTACTTC. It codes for CASSLGRRPSYEQYF.

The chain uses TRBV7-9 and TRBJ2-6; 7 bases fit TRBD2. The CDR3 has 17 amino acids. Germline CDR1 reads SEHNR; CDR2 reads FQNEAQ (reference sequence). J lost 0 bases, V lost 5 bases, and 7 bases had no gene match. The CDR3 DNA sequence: TGTGCCAGCAGCGGCGGGGGAGCCTTCTCTGGGGCCAACGTCCTGACTTTC. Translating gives CASSGGGAFSGANVLTF.

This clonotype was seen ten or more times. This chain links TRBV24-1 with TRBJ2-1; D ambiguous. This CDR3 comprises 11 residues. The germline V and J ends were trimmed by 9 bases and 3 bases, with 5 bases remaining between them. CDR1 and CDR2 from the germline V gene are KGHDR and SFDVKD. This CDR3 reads CATQGYNEQFF. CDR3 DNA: TGTGCCACCCAAGGCTACAATGAGCAGTTCTTC.

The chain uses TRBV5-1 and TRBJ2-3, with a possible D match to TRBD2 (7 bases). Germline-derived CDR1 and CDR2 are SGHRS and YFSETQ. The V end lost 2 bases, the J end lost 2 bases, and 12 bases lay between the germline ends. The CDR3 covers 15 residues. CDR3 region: CASSFWGGHTDTQYF. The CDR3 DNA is TGCGCCAGCAGCTTCTGGGGGGGACACACAGATACGCAGTATTTT.

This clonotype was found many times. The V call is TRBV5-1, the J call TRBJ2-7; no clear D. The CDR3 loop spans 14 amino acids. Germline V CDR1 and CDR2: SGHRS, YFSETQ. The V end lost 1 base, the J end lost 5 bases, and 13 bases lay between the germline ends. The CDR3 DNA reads TGCGCCAGCAGCTTGTGGGCCGACATCAACGAGCAGTACTTC. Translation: CASSLWADINEQYF. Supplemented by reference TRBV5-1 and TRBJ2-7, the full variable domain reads KAGVTQTPRYLIKTRGQQVTLSCSPISGHRSVSWYQQTPGQGLQFLFEYFSETQRNKGNFPGRFSGRQFSNSRSEMNVSTLELGDSALYLCASSLWADINEQYFGPGTRLTVT.

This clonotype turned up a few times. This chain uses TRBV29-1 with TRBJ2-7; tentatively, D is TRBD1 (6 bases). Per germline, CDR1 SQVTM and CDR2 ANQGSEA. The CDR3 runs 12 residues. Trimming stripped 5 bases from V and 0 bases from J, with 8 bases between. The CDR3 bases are TGCAGCGTTACGGACAGCTCCTACGAGCAGTACTTC. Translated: CSVTDSSYEQYF.

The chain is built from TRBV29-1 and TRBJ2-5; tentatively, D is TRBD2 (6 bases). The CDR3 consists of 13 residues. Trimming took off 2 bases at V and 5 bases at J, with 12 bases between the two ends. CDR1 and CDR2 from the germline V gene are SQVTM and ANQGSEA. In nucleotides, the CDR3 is TGCAGCGTTGAAAATCGAGGGAGGGAGACCCAGTACTTC. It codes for CSVENRGRETQYF. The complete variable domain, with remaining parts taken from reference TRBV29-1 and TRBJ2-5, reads SAVISQKPSRDICQRGTSLTIQCQVDSQVTMMFWYRQQPGQSLTLIATANQGSEATYESGFVIDKFPISRPNLTFSTLTVSNMSPEDSSIYLCSVENRGRETQYFGPGTRLLVL.

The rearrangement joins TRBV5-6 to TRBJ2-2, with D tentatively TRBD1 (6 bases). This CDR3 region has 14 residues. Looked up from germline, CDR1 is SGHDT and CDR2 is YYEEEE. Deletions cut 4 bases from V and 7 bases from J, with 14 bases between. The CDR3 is CASSPGTKHGELFF. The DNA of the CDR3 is TGTGCCAGCAGCCCCGGGACAAAGCACGGGGAGCTGTTTTTT.

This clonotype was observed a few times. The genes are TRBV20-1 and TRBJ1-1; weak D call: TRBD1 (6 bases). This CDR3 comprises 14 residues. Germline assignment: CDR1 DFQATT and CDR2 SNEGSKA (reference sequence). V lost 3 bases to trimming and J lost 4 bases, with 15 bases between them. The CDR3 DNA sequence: TGCAGTGCTAGTCCGACCACAGGGTTCACTGAAGCTTTCTTT. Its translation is CSASPTTGFTEAFF.

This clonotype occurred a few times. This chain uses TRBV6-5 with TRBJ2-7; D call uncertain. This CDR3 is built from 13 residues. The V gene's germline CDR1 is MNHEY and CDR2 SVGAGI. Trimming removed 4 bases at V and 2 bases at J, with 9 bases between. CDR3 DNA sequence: TGTGCCAGCAGTTCATTCGTCACCTACGAGCAGTACTTC. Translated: CASSSFVTYEQYF.

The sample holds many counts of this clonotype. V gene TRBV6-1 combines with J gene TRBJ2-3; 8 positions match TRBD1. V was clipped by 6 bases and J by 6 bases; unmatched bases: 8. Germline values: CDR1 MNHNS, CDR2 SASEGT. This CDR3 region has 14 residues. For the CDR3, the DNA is TGTGCCAGCAGGGACAGGGCCTTGGTGGATACGCAGTATTTT. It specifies CASRDRALVDTQYF.

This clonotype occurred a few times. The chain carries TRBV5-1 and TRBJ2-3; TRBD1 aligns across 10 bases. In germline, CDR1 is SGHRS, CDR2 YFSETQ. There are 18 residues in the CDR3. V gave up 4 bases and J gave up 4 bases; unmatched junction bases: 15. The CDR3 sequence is CASSGTGTGVIGADTQYF. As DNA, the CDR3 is TGCGCCAGCAGCGGAACCGGGACAGGGGTTATCGGGGCAGATACGCAGTATTTT.

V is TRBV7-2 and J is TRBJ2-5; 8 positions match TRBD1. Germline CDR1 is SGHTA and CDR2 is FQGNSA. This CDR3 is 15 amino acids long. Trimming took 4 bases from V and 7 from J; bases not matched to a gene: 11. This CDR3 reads CASSYRGTGFATQYF. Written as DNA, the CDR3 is TGTGCCAGCAGCTACAGGGGGACAGGTTTCGCGACCCAGTACTTC.

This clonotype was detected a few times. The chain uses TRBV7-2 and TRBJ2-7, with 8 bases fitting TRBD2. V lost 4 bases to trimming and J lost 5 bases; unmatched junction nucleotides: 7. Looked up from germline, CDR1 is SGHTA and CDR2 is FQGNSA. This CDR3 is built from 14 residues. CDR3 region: CASSSGLAPNEQYF. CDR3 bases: TGTGCCAGCAGCTCAGGACTAGCACCCAACGAGCAGTACTTC. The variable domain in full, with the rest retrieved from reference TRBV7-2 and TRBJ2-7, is GAGVSQSPSNKVTEKGKDVELRCDPISGHTALYWYRQSLGQGLEFLIYFQGNSAPDKSGLPSDRFSAERTGGSVSTLTIQRTQQEDSAVYLCASSSGLAPNEQYFGPGTRLTVT.

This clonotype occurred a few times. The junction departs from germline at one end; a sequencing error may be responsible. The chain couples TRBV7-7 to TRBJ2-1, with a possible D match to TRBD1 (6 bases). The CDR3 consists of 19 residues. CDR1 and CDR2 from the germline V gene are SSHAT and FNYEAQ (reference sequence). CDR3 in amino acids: CASSPRQVPPGASYNEQFF. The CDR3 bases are TGTGCTAGCAGCCCTCGACAGGTACCCCCGGGTGCCTCCTACAATGAGCAGTTCTTC.

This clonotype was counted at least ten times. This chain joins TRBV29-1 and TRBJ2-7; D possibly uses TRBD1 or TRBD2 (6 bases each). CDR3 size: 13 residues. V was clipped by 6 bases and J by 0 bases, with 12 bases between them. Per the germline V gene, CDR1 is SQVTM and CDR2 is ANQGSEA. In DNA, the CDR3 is TGCAGCGTAACAGGGAGGAGCTCCTACGAGCAGTACTTC. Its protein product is CSVTGRSSYEQYF.